This T cell receptor beta chain was observed in a study of T cell responses to AZD1222 COVID-19 vaccine. Study-level findings and limits: It was only after the peak T cell response that any repertoires were sampled.

Measured with immunoSEQ multiplex PCR; TCRdb has only the in-frame clones, and not every one. In the table there are fewer than 150,000 clones, 75% to 90% of which are singletons. Regarding this clone: Antigen: not known.

Germline CDR1 MNHEY, CDR2 SMNVEV (reference sequence). V was clipped by 0 bases and J by 9 bases; unmatched bases: 7. This CDR3 spans 16 amino acids. Sequencing used peripheral blood, obtained on day 0 of AZD1222 vaccination. The chain employs TRBV27 and TRBJ1-6, with TRBD1 identical over 8 bases. This receptor was obtained from an adult in good health. In DNA, the CDR3 is TGTGCCAGCAGTTTATCCCCTACAGGGGGTGGTTCACCCCTCCACTTT. Protein: CASSLSPTGGGSPLHF.